The present T cell receptor (beta chain) was sequenced within a study of molecular identifiers for immune sequencing clone quantification. Whole-study context: With replicates, the RNA of about 19,000 or 110,000 naive CD8 cells was split five ways and four were sequenced.

Findings of the study overall: Effector cells had over 99% of their molecules in clones above 20 RNA copies, while naive cells had under 1%.

Sorting was used to obtain naive CD8 T cells (CD8+CD4-CCR7+CD45RA+). A word on this clonotype: Its antigen is not identified.

Using its own MiXCR run on the PCR reads, TCRdb lists one record per CDR3 protein. The table records 80,000 to 130,000 distinct CDR3 sequences, approximately 40% of them present only once. J was trimmed by 5 bases and V by 0 bases; bases with no gene match: 1. CDR1 is MDHEN, CDR2 SYDVKM, per germline. The CDR3 extends over 15 amino acids. Sequenced input: naive CD8+ T cells from blood, with Jurkat cell RNA spiked in. The sample's subset: FACS-sorted CD8+CD4-CCR7+CD45RA+ naive T cells. The gene calls are TRBV28 and TRBJ2-5; 12 nucleotides agree with TRBD1. The clonotype was recovered from a human donor in good health. Some libraries in this study had Jurkat cell RNA spiked in. The CDR3: CASSLWGQGAETQYF. The DNA for the CDR3 is TGTGCCAGCAGTTTATGGGGACAGGGGGCGGAGACCCAGTACTTC.